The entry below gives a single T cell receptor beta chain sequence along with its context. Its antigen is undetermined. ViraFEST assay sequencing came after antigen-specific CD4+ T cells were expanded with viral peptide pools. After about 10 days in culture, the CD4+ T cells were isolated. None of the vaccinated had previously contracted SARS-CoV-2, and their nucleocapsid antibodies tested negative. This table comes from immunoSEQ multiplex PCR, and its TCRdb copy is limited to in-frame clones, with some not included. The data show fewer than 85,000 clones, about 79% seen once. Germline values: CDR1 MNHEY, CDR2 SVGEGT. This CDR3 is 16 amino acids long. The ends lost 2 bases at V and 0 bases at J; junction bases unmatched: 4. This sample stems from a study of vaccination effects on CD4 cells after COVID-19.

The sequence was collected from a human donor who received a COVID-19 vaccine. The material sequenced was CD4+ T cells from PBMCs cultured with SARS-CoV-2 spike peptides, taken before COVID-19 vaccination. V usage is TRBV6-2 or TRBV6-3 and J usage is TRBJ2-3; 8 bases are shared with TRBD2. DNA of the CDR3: TGTGCCAGCAGTTACCCTATAGCGGGGAGCACAGATACGCAGTATTTT. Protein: CASSYPIAGSTDTQYF.